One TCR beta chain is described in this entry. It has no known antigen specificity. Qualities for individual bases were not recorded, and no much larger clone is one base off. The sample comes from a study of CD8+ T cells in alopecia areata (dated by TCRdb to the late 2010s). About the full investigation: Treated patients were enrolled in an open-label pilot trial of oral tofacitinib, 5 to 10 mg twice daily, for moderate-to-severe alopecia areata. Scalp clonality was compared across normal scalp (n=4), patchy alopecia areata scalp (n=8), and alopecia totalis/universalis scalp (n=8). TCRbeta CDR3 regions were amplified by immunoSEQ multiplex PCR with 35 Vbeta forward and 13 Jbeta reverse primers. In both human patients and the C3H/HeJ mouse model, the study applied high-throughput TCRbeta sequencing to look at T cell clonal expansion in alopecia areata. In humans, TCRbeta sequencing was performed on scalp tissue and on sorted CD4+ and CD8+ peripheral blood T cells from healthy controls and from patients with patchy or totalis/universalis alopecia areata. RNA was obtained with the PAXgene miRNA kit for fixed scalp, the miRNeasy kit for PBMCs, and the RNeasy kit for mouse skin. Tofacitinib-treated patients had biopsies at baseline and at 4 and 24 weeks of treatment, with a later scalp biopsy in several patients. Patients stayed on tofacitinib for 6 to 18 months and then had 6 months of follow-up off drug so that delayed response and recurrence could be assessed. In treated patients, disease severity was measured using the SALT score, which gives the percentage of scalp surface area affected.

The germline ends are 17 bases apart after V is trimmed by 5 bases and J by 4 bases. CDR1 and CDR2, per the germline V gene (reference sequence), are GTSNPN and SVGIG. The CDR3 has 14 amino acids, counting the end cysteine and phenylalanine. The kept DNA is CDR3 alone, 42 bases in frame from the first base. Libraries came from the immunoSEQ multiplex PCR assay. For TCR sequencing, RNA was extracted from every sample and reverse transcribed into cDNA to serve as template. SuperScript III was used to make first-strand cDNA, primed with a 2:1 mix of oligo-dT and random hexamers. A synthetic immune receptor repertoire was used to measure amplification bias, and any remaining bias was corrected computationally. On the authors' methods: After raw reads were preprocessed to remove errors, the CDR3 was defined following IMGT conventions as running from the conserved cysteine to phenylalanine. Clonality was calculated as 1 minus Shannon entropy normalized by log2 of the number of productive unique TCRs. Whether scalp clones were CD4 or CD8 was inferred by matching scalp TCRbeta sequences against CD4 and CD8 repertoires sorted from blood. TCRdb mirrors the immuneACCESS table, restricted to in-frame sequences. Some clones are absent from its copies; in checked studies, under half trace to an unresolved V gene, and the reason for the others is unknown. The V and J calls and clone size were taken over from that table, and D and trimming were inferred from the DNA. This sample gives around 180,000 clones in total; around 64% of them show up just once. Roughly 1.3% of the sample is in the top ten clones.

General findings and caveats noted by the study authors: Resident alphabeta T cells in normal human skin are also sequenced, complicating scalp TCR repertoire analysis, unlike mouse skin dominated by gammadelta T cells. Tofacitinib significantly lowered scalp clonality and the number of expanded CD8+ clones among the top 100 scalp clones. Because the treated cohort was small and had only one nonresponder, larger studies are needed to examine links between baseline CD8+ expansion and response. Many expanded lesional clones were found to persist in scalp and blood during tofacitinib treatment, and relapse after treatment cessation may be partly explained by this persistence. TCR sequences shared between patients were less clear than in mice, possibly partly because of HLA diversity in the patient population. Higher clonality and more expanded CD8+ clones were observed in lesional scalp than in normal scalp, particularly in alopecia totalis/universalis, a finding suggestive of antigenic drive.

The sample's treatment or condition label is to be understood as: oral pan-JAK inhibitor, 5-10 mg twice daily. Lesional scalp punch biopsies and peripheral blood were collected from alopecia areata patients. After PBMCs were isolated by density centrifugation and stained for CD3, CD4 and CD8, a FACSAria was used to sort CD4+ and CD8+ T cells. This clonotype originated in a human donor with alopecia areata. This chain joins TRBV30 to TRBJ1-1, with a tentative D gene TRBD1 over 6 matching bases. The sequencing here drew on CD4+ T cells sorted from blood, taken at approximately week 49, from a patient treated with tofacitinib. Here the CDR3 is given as CAWGTPGVITEAFF. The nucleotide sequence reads TGTGCCTGGGGGACACCCGGGGTGATCACTGAAGCTTTCTTT.